This TCR beta chain was sequenced in a study of T cells after yellow fever vaccination. This clonotype was found a few times. MiXCR, applied by TCRdb to the 5' RACE reads, yields one record per CDR3 protein. The data contain just under 600,000 distinct CDR3 sequences, approximately 13% of them singletons. The CDR3 contains 16 residues. The V end was cut by 6 bases, the J end by 0 bases, with 12 bases between. Germline V CDR1 and CDR2: SNHLY, FYNNEI. This sequence was found in a man aged 30-40 years who received the YFV17D yellow fever vaccine. The input for sequencing was PBMCs, taken on the day of the yellow fever booster vaccination. The chain links TRBV2 to TRBJ1-6, with no clear D. CDR3 loop: CASRTGPSSYNSPLHF. The DNA of the CDR3 is TGTGCCAGCAGAACCGGGCCCAGCTCCTATAATTCACCCCTCCACTTT.